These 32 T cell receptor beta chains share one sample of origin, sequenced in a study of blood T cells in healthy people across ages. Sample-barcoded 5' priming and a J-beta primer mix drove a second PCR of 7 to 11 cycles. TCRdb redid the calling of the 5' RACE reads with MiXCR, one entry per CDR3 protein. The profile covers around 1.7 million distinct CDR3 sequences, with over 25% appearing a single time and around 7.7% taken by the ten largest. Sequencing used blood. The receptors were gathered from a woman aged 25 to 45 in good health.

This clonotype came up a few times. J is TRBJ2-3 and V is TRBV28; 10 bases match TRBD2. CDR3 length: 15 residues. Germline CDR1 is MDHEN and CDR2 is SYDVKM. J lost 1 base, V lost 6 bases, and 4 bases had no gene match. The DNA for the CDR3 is TGTGCCAGCAGACAAACTAGCGGGGGCACAGATACGCAGTATTTT. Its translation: CASRQTSGGTDTQYF.

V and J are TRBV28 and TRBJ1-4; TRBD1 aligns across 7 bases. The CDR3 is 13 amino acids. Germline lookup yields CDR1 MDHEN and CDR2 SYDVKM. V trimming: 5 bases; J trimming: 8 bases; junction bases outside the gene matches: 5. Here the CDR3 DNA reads TGTGCCAGCAGTCGGGGGACAGTCGAAAAACTGTTTTTT. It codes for CASSRGTVEKLFF.

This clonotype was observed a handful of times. The CDR3 sequence: CSARPPEDTQYF. The CDR3 DNA follows: TGCAGTGCTAGACCGCCCGAAGATACGCAGTATTTT. The chain carries TRBV20-1 and TRBJ2-3; D is ambiguous. Germline loops: CDR1 DFQATT, CDR2 SNEGSKA (reference sequence). Trimming stripped 2 bases from V and 5 bases from J, with 8 bases between. CDR3 size: 12 residues.

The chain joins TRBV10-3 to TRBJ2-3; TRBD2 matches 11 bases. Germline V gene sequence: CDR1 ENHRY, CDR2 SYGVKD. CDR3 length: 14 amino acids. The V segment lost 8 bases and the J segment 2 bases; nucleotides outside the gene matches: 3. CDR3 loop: CAILSGRATDTQYF. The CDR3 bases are TGTGCCATCCTTAGCGGGAGGGCCACAGATACGCAGTATTTT.

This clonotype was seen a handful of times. The CDR3 coding sequence is TGTGCCAGCTCACCACGGGCAGACCCTAACTATGGCTACACCTTC. Amino acids: CASSPRADPNYGYTF. The V and J genes are TRBV18 and TRBJ1-2; D is unclear. This CDR3 comprises 15 residues. CDR1 and CDR2 (germline): KGHSH, LQKENI. V dropped 1 base and J dropped 0 bases, with 9 bases sitting between them.

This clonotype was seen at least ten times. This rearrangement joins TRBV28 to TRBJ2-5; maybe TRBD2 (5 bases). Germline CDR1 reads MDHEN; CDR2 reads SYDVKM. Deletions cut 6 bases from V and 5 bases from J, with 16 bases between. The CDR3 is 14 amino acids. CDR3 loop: CASRPGIGGETQYF. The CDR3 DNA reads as TGTGCCAGCAGACCGGGAATTGGCGGGGAGACCCAGTACTTC.

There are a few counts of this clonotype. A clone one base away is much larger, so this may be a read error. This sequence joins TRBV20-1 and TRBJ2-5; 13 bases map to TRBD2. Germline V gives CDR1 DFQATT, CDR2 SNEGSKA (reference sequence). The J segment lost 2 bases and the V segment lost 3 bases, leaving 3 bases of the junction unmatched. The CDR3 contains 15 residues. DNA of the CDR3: TGCAGTGCTAGTTCGACTAGCGGGGGGCAAGAGACCCAGTACTTC. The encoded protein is CSASSTSGGQETQYF.

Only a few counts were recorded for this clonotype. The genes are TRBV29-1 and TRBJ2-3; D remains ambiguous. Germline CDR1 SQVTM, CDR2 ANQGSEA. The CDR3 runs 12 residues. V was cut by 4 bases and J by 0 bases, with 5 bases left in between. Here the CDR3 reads CSVVTSTDTQYF. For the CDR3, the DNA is TGCAGCGTTGTAACGAGCACAGATACGCAGTATTTT.

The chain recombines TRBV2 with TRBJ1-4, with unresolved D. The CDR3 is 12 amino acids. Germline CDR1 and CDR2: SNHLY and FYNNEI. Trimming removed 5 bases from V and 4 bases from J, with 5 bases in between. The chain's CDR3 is CASSTYNEKLFF. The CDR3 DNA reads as TGTGCCAGCAGTACATATAATGAAAAACTGTTTTTT.

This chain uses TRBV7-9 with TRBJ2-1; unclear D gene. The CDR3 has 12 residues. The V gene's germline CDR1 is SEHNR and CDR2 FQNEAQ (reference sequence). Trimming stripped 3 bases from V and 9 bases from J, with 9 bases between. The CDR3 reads CASSFSAPEQFF. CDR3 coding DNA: TGTGCCAGCAGCTTCTCCGCCCCTGAGCAGTTCTTC.

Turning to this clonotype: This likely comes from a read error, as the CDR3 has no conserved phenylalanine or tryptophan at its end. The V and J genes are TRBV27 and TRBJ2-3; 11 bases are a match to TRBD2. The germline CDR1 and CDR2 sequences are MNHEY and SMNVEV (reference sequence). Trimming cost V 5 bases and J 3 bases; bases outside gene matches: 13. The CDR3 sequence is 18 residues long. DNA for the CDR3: TGTGCCAGCAGTCCCATGGGACTAGCGGAAAGGTATACAGATACGCAGTATGTT. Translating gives CASSPMGLAERYTDTQYV.

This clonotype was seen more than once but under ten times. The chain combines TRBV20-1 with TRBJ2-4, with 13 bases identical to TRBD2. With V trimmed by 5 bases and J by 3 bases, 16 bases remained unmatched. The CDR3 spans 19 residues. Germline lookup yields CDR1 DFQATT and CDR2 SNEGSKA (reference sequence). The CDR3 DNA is TGCAGTGCTCCCTCCATCTTACTAGCGGGGGGGCCTGGCAAAAACATTCAGTACTTC. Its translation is CSAPSILLAGGPGKNIQYF.

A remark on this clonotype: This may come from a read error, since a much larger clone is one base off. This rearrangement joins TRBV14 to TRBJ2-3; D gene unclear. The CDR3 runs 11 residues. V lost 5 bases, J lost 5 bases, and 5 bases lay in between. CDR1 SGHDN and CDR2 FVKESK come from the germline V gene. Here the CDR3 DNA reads TGTGCCAGCAGCGAGCAAGATACGCAGTATTTT. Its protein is CASSEQDTQYF.

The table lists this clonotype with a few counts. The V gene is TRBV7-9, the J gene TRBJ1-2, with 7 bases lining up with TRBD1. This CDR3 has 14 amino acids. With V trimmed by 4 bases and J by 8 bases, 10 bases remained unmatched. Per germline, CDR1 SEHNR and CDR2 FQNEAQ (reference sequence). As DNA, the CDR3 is TGTGCCAGCAGCTCGGACAGGTTGGCCCGGGGCTACACCTTC. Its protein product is CASSSDRLARGYTF.

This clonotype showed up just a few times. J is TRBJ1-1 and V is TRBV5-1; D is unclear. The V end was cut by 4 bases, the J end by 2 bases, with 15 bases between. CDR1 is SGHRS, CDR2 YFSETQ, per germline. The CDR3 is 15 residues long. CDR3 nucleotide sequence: TGCGCCAGCAGCCCCAAGGTGGACTTAAACACTGAAGCTTTCTTT. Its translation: CASSPKVDLNTEAFF. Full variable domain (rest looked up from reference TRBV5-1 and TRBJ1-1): KAGVTQTPRYLIKTRGQQVTLSCSPISGHRSVSWYQQTPGQGLQFLFEYFSETQRNKGNFPGRFSGRQFSNSRSEMNVSTLELGDSALYLCASSPKVDLNTEAFFGQGTRLTVV.

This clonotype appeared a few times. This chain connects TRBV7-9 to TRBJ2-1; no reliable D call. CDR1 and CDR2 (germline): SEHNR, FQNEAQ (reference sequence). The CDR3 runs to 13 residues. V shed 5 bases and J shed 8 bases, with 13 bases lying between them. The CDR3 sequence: CASSDLIVYEQFF. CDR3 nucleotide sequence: TGTGCCAGCAGCGACCTTATAGTCTATGAGCAGTTCTTC.

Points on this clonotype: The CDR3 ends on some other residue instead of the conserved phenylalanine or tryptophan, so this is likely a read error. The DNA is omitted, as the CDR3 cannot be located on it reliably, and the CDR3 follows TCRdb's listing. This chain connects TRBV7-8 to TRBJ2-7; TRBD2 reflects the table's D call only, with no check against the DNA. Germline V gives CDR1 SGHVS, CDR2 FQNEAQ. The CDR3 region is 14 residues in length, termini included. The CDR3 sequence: CASSLVAGTPRAVL.

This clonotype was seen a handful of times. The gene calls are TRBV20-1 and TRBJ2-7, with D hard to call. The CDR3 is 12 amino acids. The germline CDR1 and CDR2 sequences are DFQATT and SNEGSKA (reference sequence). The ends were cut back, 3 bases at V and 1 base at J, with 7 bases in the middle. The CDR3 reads CSASPKSYEQYF. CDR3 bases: TGCAGTGCTAGCCCGAAGTCCTACGAGCAGTACTTC.

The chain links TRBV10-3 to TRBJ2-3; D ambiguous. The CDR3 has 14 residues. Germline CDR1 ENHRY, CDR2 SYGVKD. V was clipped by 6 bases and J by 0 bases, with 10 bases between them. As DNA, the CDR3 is TGTGCCATCAGGAGAGCAGGAAGCACAGATACGCAGTATTTT. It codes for CAIRRAGSTDTQYF.

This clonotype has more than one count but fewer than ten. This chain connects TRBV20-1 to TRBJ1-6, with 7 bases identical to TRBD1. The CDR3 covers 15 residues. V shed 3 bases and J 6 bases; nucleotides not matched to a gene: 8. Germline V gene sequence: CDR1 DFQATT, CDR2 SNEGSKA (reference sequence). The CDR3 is CSARGSGQRNSPLHF. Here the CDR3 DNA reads TGCAGTGCTAGGGGGTCGGGACAGCGTAATTCACCCCTCCACTTT.

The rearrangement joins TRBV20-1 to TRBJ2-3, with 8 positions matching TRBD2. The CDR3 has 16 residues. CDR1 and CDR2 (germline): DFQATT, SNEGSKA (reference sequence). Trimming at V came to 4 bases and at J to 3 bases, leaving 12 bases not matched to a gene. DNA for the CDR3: TGCAGTGCTACCCCCATAATAGCGGGATTTACAGATACGCAGTATTTT. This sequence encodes CSATPIIAGFTDTQYF.

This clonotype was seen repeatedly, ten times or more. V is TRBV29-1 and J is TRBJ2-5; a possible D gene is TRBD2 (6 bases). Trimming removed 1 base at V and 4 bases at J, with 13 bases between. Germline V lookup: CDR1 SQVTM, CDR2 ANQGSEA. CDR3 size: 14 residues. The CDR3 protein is CSVEGGVWGETQYF. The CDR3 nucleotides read TGCAGCGTTGAAGGGGGGGTGTGGGGAGAGACCCAGTACTTC.

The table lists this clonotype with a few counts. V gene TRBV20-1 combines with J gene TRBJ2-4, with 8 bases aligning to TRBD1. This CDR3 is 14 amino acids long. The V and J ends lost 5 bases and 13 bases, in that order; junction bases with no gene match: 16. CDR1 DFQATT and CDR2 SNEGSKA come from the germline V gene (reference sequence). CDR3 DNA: TGCAGTGCTCTTCATAAGGACAGGGATGAGGAGCAGTACTTC. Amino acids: CSALHKDRDEEQYF.

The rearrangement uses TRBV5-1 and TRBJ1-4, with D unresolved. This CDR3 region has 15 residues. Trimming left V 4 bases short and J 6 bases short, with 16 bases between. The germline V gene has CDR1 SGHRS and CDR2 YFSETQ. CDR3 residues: CASSPARRVDEKLFF. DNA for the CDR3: TGCGCCAGCAGCCCCGCGAGGAGAGTTGATGAAAAACTGTTTTTT.

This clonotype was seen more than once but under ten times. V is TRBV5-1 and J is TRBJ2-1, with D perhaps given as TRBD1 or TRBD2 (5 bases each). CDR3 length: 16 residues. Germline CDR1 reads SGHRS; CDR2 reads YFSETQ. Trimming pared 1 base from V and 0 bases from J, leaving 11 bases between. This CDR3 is CASSLSGAGSYNEQFF. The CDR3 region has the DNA TGCGCCAGCAGCTTGTCCGGGGCCGGCTCCTACAATGAGCAGTTCTTC.

CDR3 sequence reads: CASSLTGASSYEQFF. CDR3 DNA sequence: TGTGCCAGCAGCCTGACAGGGGCGAGCTCCTACGAGCAGTTCTTC. This chain uses TRBV6-6 with TRBJ2-1; TRBD1 agrees at 8 bases. Losses at the gene ends were 6 bases for V and 10 bases for J; bases not matched to a gene: 14. Germline CDR1 MNHNY, CDR2 SVGAGI (reference sequence). CDR3 length: 15 residues.

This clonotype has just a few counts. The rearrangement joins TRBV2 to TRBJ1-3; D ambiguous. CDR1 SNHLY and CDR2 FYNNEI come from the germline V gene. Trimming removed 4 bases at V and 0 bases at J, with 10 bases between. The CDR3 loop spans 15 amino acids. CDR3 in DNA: TGTGCCAGCAGTGTTGACTCTTACTCTGGAAACACCATATATTTT. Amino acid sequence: CASSVDSYSGNTIYF.

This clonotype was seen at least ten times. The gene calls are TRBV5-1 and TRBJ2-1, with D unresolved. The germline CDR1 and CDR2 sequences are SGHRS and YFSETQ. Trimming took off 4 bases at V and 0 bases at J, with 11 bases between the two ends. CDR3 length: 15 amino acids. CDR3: CASSPDTSSYNEQFF. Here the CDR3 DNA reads TGCGCCAGCAGCCCCGACACAAGCTCCTACAATGAGCAGTTCTTC.

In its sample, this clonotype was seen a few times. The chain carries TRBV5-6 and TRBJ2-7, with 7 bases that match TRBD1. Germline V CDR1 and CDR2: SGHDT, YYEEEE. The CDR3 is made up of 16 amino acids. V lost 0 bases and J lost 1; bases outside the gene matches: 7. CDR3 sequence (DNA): TGTGCCAGCAGCTTGGATGGCCAGGGGGTTTCCTACGAGCAGTACTTC. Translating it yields CASSLDGQGVSYEQYF.

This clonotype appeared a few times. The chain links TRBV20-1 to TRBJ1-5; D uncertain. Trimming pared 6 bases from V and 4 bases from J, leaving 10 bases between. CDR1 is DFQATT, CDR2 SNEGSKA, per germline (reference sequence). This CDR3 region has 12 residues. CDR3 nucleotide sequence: TGCAGTGCCCAGAGGCGGAATCAGCCCCAGCATTTT. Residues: CSAQRRNQPQHF.

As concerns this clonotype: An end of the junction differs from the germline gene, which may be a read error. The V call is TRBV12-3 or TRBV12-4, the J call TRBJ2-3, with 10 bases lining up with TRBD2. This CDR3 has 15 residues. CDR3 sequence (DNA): TGTGCCAGCAGCTTAGCGGGAGGATCCGCAGATACGCAGTATTTT. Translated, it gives CASSLAGGSADTQYF.

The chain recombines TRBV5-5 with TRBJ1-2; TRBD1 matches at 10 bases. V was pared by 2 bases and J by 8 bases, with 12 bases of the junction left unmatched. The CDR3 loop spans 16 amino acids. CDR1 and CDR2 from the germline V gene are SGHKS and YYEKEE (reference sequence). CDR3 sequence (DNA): TGTGCCAGCAGCTTATTGTCTCGGACAGGGGGGGGAGGCTACACCTTC. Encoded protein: CASSLLSRTGGGGYTF.